The 20 T cell receptor beta chains given below trace back to one sample, sequenced in a study of shared clonotypes between healthy human individuals. Repertoires were generated with immunoSEQ multiplex PCR, while TCRdb's copy carries only in-frame clones and drops some. The table shows fewer than 3 million clones, with about 90% occurring only once. Sequencing was done on a sample of naive CD4+ T cells from PBMCs. Subset in this sample: CD45RA+ positively selected. These receptors came from a man aged 18 to 29 in good health. Some clones in this sample may be carry-over from other donors' samples.

This clone has more than one count but fewer than ten. This CDR3 is also generated by other DNA sequences in the sample. The chain has TRBV28 and TRBJ1-2; perhaps TRBD1 as D (5 bases). V dropped 2 bases and J dropped 5 bases, with 9 bases sitting between them. This CDR3 is 13 amino acids long. Germline CDR1 reads MDHEN; CDR2 reads SYDVKM. This CDR3 reads CASSLVGGYGYTF. Written as DNA, the CDR3 is TGTGCCAGCAGTTTAGTCGGGGGATATGGCTACACCTTC.

This chain uses TRBV12-5 with TRBJ1-2; TRBD1 might be the D (6 bases). The CDR3 has 18 residues. V was clipped by 3 bases and J by 7 bases, with 27 bases between them. Germline V gene lookup returns CDR1 LGHNT and CDR2 FRNRAP. The CDR3 sequence: CASGFSSPLTGPPVGYTF. In nucleotides, the CDR3 is TGTGCTAGTGGTTTTAGTAGTCCCCTTACAGGGCCCCCGGTTGGCTACACCTTC.

CDR3 bases: TGCGCCAGCAGCCAAGATCGGTGGGGAGCGGGAGGAAAAACAGATACGCAGTATTTT. It yields the protein CASSQDRWGAGGKTDTQYF. V usage is TRBV4-3 and J usage is TRBJ2-3; 9 nucleotides line up with TRBD2. CDR3 length: 19 amino acids. With V trimmed by 0 bases and J by 3 bases, 13 bases remained unmatched. Germline CDR1 is LGHNA and CDR2 is YSLEER.

This clone appeared a few times. The chain is built from TRBV5-6 and TRBJ1-4, with D hard to call. Looked up from germline, CDR1 is SGHDT and CDR2 is YYEEEE. Trimming removed 0 bases from V and 7 bases from J, with 10 bases in between. The length of the CDR3 is 14 residues. CDR3: CASSLGGIGEKLFF. The DNA for the CDR3 is TGTGCCAGCAGCTTGGGTGGGATTGGTGAAAAACTGTTTTTT.

This rearrangement joins TRBV28 to TRBJ1-1; possible D gene TRBD1, 5 bases. The germline V and J ends were trimmed by 7 bases and 1 base, with 13 bases remaining between them. From germline, CDR1 is MDHEN and CDR2 SYDVKM. There are 14 residues in the CDR3. The CDR3 is CASILPGGNTEAFF. CDR3 nucleotide sequence: TGTGCCAGCATTCTCCCTGGGGGGAACACTGAAGCTTTCTTT. Complete variable domain (other parts from reference TRBV28 and TRBJ1-1): DVKVTQSSRYLVKRTGEKVFLECVQDMDHENMFWYRQDPGLGLRLIYFSYDVKMKEKGDIPEGYSVSREKKERFSLILESASTNQTSMYLCASILPGGNTEAFFGQGTRLTVV.

This clone appeared a single time. This sample includes further DNA sequences coding for the same CDR3. The chain links TRBV18 to TRBJ2-3; no definite D call. Trimming cost V 6 bases and J 2 bases, with 9 bases left between them. The CDR3 consists of 13 residues. Germline V gives CDR1 KGHSH, CDR2 LQKENI. The CDR3, as DNA: TGTGCCAGCTCCCCGGGTATCACAGATACGCAGTATTTT. Translating it yields CASSPGITDTQYF.

The rearrangement uses TRBV5-1 and TRBJ2-2; 10 bases fit TRBD2. Trimming took 1 base from V and 0 from J; bases not matched to a gene: 6. CDR1 and CDR2 (germline): SGHRS, YFSETQ. The CDR3 extends over 18 amino acids. The DNA of the CDR3 is TGCGCCAGCAGCTTGTATCCTAGCGGGAGACCGAACACCGGGGAGCTGTTTTTT. Amino acids: CASSLYPSGRPNTGELFF.

The chain employs TRBV4-3 and TRBJ2-7; tentatively, D is TRBD2 (5 bases). Per the germline V gene, CDR1 is LGHNA and CDR2 is YSLEER. V was pared by 3 bases and J by 3 bases, with 12 bases between. The CDR3 length is 14 residues. CDR3 bases: TGCGCCAGCAGCCACCTGGGAGCTGTCTACGAGCAGTACTTC. Translation: CASSHLGAVYEQYF.

This chain uses TRBV27 with TRBJ1-4; D remains ambiguous. The CDR3 loop spans 15 amino acids. V was shortened by 5 bases and J by 0 bases, with 10 bases between the two germline ends. Germline loops: CDR1 MNHEY, CDR2 SMNVEV (reference sequence). Here the CDR3 DNA reads TGTGCCAGCAGTCTCCGACATTCAACTAATGAAAAACTGTTTTTT. Amino acids: CASSLRHSTNEKLFF. Based on the CDR3 plus reference TRBV27 and TRBJ1-4, the full variable domain is EAQVTQNPRYLITVTGKKLTVTCSQNMNHEYMSWYRQDPGLGLRQIYYSMNVEVTDKGDVPEGYKVSRKEKRNFPLILESPSPNQTSLYFCASSLRHSTNEKLFFGSGTQLSVL.

The chain joins TRBV5-8 to TRBJ2-2, with D hard to call. V lost 0 bases and J lost 2, with 11 bases in between. Germline CDR1 and CDR2: SGHTS and YDEGEE. This CDR3 comprises 16 residues. The CDR3 DNA sequence: TGTGCCAGCAGCTTGGGGAGCCCCGCTAACACCGGGGAGCTGTTTTTT. Residues: CASSLGSPANTGELFF. The whole variable domain, remainder taken from reference TRBV5-8 and TRBJ2-2, is EAGVTQSPTHLIKTRGQQATLRCSPISGHTSVYWYQQALGLGLQFLLWYDEGEERNRGNFPPRFSGRQFPNYSSELNVNALELEDSALYLCASSLGSPANTGELFFGEGSRLTVL.

The V and J genes are TRBV19 and TRBJ2-3, with 7 bases that match TRBD1. V lost 10 bases to trimming and J lost 4 bases; unmatched junction nucleotides: 8. This CDR3 region has 13 residues. Germline V gene sequence: CDR1 LNHDA, CDR2 SQIVND (reference sequence). The CDR3 bases are TGTGCCACCGAGAACAGGGGCGCAGATACGCAGTATTTT. Amino acid sequence: CATENRGADTQYF.

The chain combines TRBV6-4 with TRBJ2-3; D is perhaps TRBD1 or TRBD2 (5 bases each). The CDR3 length is 16 residues. From germline, CDR1 is MRHNA and CDR2 SNTAGT. The ends were cut back, 2 bases at V and 0 bases at J, with 12 bases in the middle. CDR3 sequence reads: CASSDTERGSTDTQYF. CDR3 nucleotide sequence: TGTGCCAGCAGTGACACTGAGAGGGGCAGCACAGATACGCAGTATTTT.

The chain combines TRBV28 with TRBJ2-7; the D gene could be TRBD1 or TRBD2 (5 bases each). The CDR3 contains 16 residues. Trimming removed 5 bases at V and 5 bases at J, with 22 bases between. Looked up from germline, CDR1 is MDHEN and CDR2 is SYDVKM. The CDR3 nucleotides are TGTGCCAGCAGTCCGGGACGGACCCTCTCAAGGCACGAGCAGTACTTC. Translated: CASSPGRTLSRHEQYF. Full variable domain (missing parts from reference TRBV28 and TRBJ2-7): DVKVTQSSRYLVKRTGEKVFLECVQDMDHENMFWYRQDPGLGLRLIYFSYDVKMKEKGDIPEGYSVSREKKERFSLILESASTNQTSMYLCASSPGRTLSRHEQYFGPGTRLTVT.

The chain is built from TRBV5-4 and TRBJ2-3; D gene uncertain. The germline CDR1 and CDR2 sequences are SGHNT and YYREEE (reference sequence). The V end lost 6 bases, the J end lost 4 bases, and 12 bases lay between the germline ends. The CDR3 runs to 13 residues. The CDR3 bases are TGTGCCAGCACCGACGTTCGCGCAGATACGCAGTATTTT. Translated, it gives CASTDVRADTQYF.

This chain uses TRBV9 with TRBJ1-3; 8 bases map to TRBD1. CDR3 length: 14 amino acids. V dropped 2 bases and J dropped 8; count of bases not matched to a gene: 6. Germline V gene data show CDR1 as SGDLS and CDR2 as YYNGEE. The CDR3 nucleotides are TGTGCCAGCAGCGTCGGACAGGGCGAGGACACCATATATTTT. It codes for CASSVGQGEDTIYF.

V and J are TRBV7-2 and TRBJ2-1, with D uncertain. The CDR3 is 13 residues long. Germline-derived CDR1 and CDR2 are SGHTA and FQGNSA. V shed 3 bases and J shed 3 bases, with 6 bases lying between them. The CDR3 region is CASSFDGYNEQFF. The DNA for the CDR3 is TGTGCCAGCAGCTTTGACGGCTACAATGAGCAGTTCTTC.

The chain couples TRBV5-1 to TRBJ1-3, with D unclear. Germline CDR1 reads SGHRS; CDR2 reads YFSETQ. CDR3 size: 13 residues. V lost 5 bases and J lost 3, with 9 bases in between. In DNA, the CDR3 is TGCGCCAGCAGTGATTTTTTTGGAAACACCATATATTTT. It codes for CASSDFFGNTIYF.

The V gene is TRBV21-1, the J gene TRBJ1-4; TRBD1, as called in the table, went unchecked against the DNA. TRBV21-1 is annotated as a pseudogene. This CDR3 has 15 residues. The CDR3 sequence: CASRTSRATNEKLFF. The CDR3 DNA sequence: TGTGCCAGTCGGACAAGCCGAGCCACTAATGAAAAACTGTTTTTT.

The chain carries TRBV5-1 and TRBJ1-4; TRBD1 matches 8 bases. CDR1 is SGHRS and CDR2 is YFSETQ in the germline V gene. The CDR3 is 15 residues long. V was pared by 4 bases and J by 7 bases, with 9 bases of the junction left unmatched. The CDR3 DNA follows: TGCGCCAGCAGCGACCCACAGGGGGATATTGAAAAACTGTTTTTT. It encodes CASSDPQGDIEKLFF.

This sequence joins TRBV10-3 and TRBJ1-1; 7 nucleotides agree with TRBD1. The CDR3 has 17 residues. The trim removed 0 bases at V and 4 bases at J, leaving 11 bases unmatched. The germline V gene has CDR1 ENHRY and CDR2 SYGVKD. The CDR3 reads CAISESQGGISGTEAFF. For the CDR3, the DNA is TGTGCCATCAGTGAGTCTCAGGGGGGAATTTCAGGCACTGAAGCTTTCTTT.